This TCR beta chain appears in the sequencing data of a study of brain T cells in children with intractable seizures. Using immunoSEQ multiplex PCR, the repertoire was profiled, and TCRdb retains in-frame clones only, with some absent. The profile shows about 340,000 clones, more than 85% of them singletons. Germline V gene sequence: CDR1 SGHTA, CDR2 FQGTGA. The CDR3 is 14 amino acids. V was trimmed by 2 bases and J by 1 base, leaving 5 bases between them. Noted time point: blood from clinic visit 5 months post-surgery; TSC patient then seizure free. Surgery cases with the highest brain T cell transcript signatures were chosen for sequencing. Pre-surgery treatment included at least one anti-epileptic drug.

This sequence joins TRBV7-3 and TRBJ2-2; D unclear. Material: peripheral blood, obtained roughly 5 months after surgery. This clonotype was obtained from a boy under two years old with tuberous sclerosis and intractable seizures. The CDR3 loop reads CASSLAWNTGELFF. CDR3 nucleotides: TGTGCCAGCAGCTTAGCGTGGAACACCGGGGAGCTGTTTTTT.